Described below is a single TCR beta chain sequence and its context. Its antigen has not been determined. No much larger clone is present one base from it, and per-base qualities are unavailable. The data stem from a study of cytomegalovirus exposure and HLA in healthy donors (dated 2017 in TCRdb). With regard to the full study: An earlier analysis of roughly 630 of the donors reported approximately 270 Gb of sequence data and approximately 110 million unique TCR beta sequences from some 180 million T cells. All discovery cohort repertoires had been generated on a single sequencing platform. In a later genetic analysis, genome-wide SNP genotypes for about three fifths of the 666 donors were used, and that subset was treated as a discovery cohort. Roughly 300 gigabases of sequencing data and roughly 80 million unique TCR sequences made up an early release that covered 640 HLA-typed donors. The T cell repertoires of under 700 subjects were profiled by immunosequencing and related to cytomegalovirus serostatus. The study aimed to test whether cataloging public T cell receptors could reveal signatures of past pathogen exposure. A separate validation cohort of about 110 different subjects was used in addition to the approximately 640-subject first cohort. The study combined high-throughput TCR immunosequencing, statistical association of individual TCRs with disease status, and machine learning to predict cytomegalovirus infection status. In an earlier analysis of 587 of the donors, high-throughput TCR beta sequencing was used to judge whether each TCR beta V gene segment behaved as functional or pseudogenic. HLA typing included class I and class II loci at four-digit resolution. Among 398 genotyped donors of the cohort, an average of 235,054 unique TCR beta nucleotide sequences were sequenced per donor, around 20% of them non-productive. Of the roughly 400 genotyped donors, about 84% fell in the genetic ancestry cluster associated with self-reported Caucasian donors. The later analysis used no new phenotypic data to find candidate immune exposures, relying instead on TCR beta sequences and their occurrence across donors. A later analysis re-examined previously published TCR beta repertoires from about 700 donors and added high-resolution HLA genotyping to investigate patterns of TCR occurrence. A few DR-DQ haplotypes were handled as single units for association and clustering because linkage in the cohort was strong. Alongside the repertoire data, information on donor age, sex, ethnicity and CMV serostatus was compiled. Typing coverage differed by locus: A, B, C, DRB1 and DQB1 were typed in roughly 620-640 donors, DQA1 in 522, DPA1 in approximately 600, and DPB1 in 450 to 490. Results and caveats for the whole study, not just this receptor: An earlier analysis of roughly 570 of the donors showed that most TCR beta V segments appeared in productive rearrangements either about 87% or about 30% of the time, which broadly matched IMGT annotations. Across donors, most TCR sequences were observed very rarely, whereas some public TCRs were present in many individuals. According to a later analysis, parvovirus B19, influenza, CMV and Epstein-Barr virus appeared linked to several top co-occurrence clusters. Most CMV-associated TCR beta chains appeared to be HLA-restricted in a later analysis, and the HLA associations seemed to be driven largely by CMV exposure. The cohort was sequenced for TCR beta chains only, and without alpha or paired-chain data the features that could be detected were limited. A later genetic analysis reported fewer N-insertions in productive TCRs among donors in an Asian-associated ancestry cluster than the roughly 650-donor mean. In vitro tests confirmed that a few of the cytomegalovirus-associated TCR beta chains recognize cytomegalovirus antigens. Some IMGT-functional V segments, including TRBV6-2 and TRBV6-3, could not be told apart with the 87-base-pair reads, so those segments were excluded. The classifier was reported to diagnose cytomegalovirus status with high specificity and sensitivity in both the original and validation cohorts. Because counts were too low, some 16 rarely observed V segments, including chromosome 9 orphons, were excluded from the earlier analysis of about 500 of the donors. A cluster of highly shared sequence variants was judged likely to represent a technical artifact of the sequencing pipeline. A later genetic analysis associated a missense DCLRE1C variant with V-gene and J-gene trimming of TCR beta chains, and an independent cohort replicated the association. Compared with equally common non-associated chains, HLA-associated TCR beta chains in a later analysis were more clonally expanded and had lower generation probabilities. The presence/absence analyses assumed that sequencing depth was roughly uniform across donors, and that assumption may not be true. At a false discovery rate of 0.05, a later analysis linked under 20,000 TCR beta sequences to specific HLA alleles. It was suggested by the authors that the approach could potentially be generalized to other disease states and immunological phenotypes. Because some donors lacked HLA typing at each locus, the association tests relied only on the typed subset. When HLA alleles, especially DR and DQ, strongly co-occurred, TCR associations were difficult to assign to individual alleles. A later analysis found that TCR association rates varied across HLA loci, with DRB1 alleles showing the most associated TCRs and HLA-C alleles the fewest. Linkage disequilibrium might explain the correlated functional status among segregating V segments, but an unknown experimental factor could not be ruled out. For the cohort, immune exposure information was limited to CMV serostatus. A further reported finding was that TCR beta sequences accurately predicted the HLA-A and HLA-B alleles for most subjects in the first cohort. A total of 150 or so TCR beta chains were listed by the study as associated with cytomegalovirus.

Including the terminal cysteine and phenylalanine, the CDR3 comprises 13 residues. The sequence is cut down to CDR3 DNA, 39 bases in frame from base 1. Deletion took 1 base off V and 2 bases off J, with a span of 5 bases between the germline ends. CDR1 and CDR2, per the germline V gene, are SGHTA and FQGNSA. Library construction relied on the immunoSEQ multiplex PCR assay. A mixture of 60 forward primers for TCR Vbeta segments and 13 reverse primers for TCR Jbeta segments was used in the multiplex PCR. Amplification of the CDR3 region of rearranged TCR beta genes was performed with a multiplex PCR assay on genomic DNA. The Illumina HiSeq System was used to sequence the amplified TCR beta libraries as 87-base-pair reads. In the authors' own workflow: In a later analysis, roughly 80 million unique TCR beta chains were counted across the approximately 640 repertoires, and roughly 11 million of these chains were shared by at least two donors. Raw reads were error-corrected and collapsed into unique sequences with a nearest-neighbor algorithm that merged closely related sequences to remove PCR and sequencing errors. Alignment of CDR3 sequences to IMGT reference sequences was used to assign V, D and J gene segments. For a sequence to be retained, a match of at least six nucleotides was required to both a V gene segment and a J gene segment. A rearrangement was called productive if the CDR3 had no stop codons and remained in frame with V and J, and every other rearrangement was called non-productive. Following IMGT convention, CDR3 was defined as the stretch from the second conserved V-encoded cysteine up to the conserved J-encoded phenylalanine. In an earlier analysis of more than 550 of the donors, sequences lacking an unambiguous match to a single V gene segment were excluded. An earlier analysis of a few hundred of the donors classified V segments as functional when productive rearrangements were above 56.7% and as segregating when the standard deviation between donors was above 5%. To diagnose cytomegalovirus status from the catalog of TCR beta chain sequences, a statistical classification framework was built. In a later analysis, TCR nucleotide sequences were compared against IMGT/GENE-DB human TR gene sequences so that V and J genes could be assigned. In a later analysis, CDR3 sequences and most-parsimonious VDJ recombination scenarios were assigned using the TCRdist pipeline. A later analysis defined each TCR beta chain by its CDR3 amino acid sequence plus V-gene family, and excluded reads lacking a unique V-gene family. As a way to deal with suspected cross-contamination and a sequencing artifact, a later analysis dropped more than 500 nucleotide sequences that were highly shared and had low generation probability. For each public chain, a later analysis derived a clonal expansion index from normalized ranks of inferred template counts within each repertoire. A later analysis computed generation probabilities with a VDJ recombination model fitted to out-of-frame rearrangements, and checked the results against IGoR. A later analysis scored TCR-TCR, TCR-HLA and TCR-CMV co-occurrence with hypergeometric tests, applying a repertoire-size bias correction to TCR pairs. To estimate false discovery rates, a later analysis permuted the HLA or CMV assignments 20 times. In a later analysis, co-occurring TCRs were grouped with DBSCAN, and TCRdist sequence similarity was added when clustering was performed within HLA-allele-positive subsets. Co-occurrence clustering excluded repertoires with fewer than 30,000 or more than 120,000 public chains, plus five with anomalous nucleotide sharing. Here the immuneACCESS table is served through TCRdb, limited to in-frame sequences with V and J called. Missing clones are a known gap in these copies; in checked studies unresolved V genes cover under half, and the rest lacks a known reason. V and J calls and clone size are given by that table; D and trimming were obtained from the DNA. In all, the sample holds approximately 75,000 clones, and roughly 88% of those were seen once. Around 18% of the sample comes from the top ten.

The cohort was made up of 500 to 850 healthy bone marrow donors. At the time of sampling, all cohort members were nominally healthy, though unrecorded immune exposures were likely present. The donor tested CMV seropositive, placing the donor among the roughly 270 seropositive members of the cohort. Every donor gave a peripheral blood sample, and the peripheral blood mononuclear cells from that sample were used for TCR beta sequencing. The Qiagen DNeasy Blood Extraction Kit was used to extract genomic DNA from the blood cell samples. The TCR was taken from a man between 65 and 85 years old in good health and CMV-seropositive. The chain joins TRBV7-2 to TRBJ2-5, with an unclear D gene assignment. Material for sequencing was PBMCs. The DNA is as follows: TGTGCCAGCAGCTTAGGGCAGCAAGAGACCCAGTACTTC. This is translated as CASSLGQQETQYF. With all but the CDR3 taken from the reference TRBV7-2 and TRBJ2-5 genes, the full variable domain is: GAGVSQSPSNKVTEKGKDVELRCDPISGHTALYWYRQSLGQGLEFLIYFQGNSAPDKSGLPSDRFSAERTGGSVSTLTIQRTQQEDSAVYLCASSLGQQETQYFGPGTRLLVL.